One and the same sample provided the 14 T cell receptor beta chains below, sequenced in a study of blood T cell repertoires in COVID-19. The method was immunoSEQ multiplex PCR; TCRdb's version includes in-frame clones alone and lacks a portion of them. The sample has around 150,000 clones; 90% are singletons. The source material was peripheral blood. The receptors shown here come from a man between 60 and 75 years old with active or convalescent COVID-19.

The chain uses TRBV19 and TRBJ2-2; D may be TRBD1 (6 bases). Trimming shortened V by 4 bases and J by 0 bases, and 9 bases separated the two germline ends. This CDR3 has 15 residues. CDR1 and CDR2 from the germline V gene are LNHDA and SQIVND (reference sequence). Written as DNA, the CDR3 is TGTGCCAGTAGTACGGACAGAACGAACACCGGGGAGCTGTTTTTT. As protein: CASSTDRTNTGELFF.

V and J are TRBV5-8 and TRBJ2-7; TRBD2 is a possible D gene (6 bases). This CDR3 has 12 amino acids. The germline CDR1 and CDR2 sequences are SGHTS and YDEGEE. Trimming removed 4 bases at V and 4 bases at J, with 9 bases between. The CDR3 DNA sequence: TGTGCCAGCAGCCCGGGGGAGTACGAGCAGTACTTC. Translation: CASSPGEYEQYF.

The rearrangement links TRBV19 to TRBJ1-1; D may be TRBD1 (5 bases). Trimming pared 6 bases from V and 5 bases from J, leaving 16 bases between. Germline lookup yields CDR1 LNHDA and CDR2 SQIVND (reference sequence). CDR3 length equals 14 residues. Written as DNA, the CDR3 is TGTGCCAGTAGCGCCAGGGTAGGAATAACTGAAGCTTTCTTT. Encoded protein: CASSARVGITEAFF.

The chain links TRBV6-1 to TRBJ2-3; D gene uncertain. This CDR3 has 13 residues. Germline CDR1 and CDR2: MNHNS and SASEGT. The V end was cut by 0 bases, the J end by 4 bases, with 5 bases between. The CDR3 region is CASSEARADTQYF. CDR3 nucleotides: TGTGCCAGCAGTGAAGCTCGGGCAGATACGCAGTATTTT.

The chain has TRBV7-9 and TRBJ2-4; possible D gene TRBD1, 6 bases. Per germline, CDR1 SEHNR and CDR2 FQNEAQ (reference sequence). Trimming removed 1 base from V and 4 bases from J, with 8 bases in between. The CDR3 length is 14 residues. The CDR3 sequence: CASSLEDSKNIQYF. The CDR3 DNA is TGTGCCAGCAGCTTAGAGGACAGTAAAAACATTCAGTACTTC.

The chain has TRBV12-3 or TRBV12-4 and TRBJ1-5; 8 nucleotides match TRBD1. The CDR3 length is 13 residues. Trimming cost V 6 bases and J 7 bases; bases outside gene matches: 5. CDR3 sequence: CASSDRGRQPQHF. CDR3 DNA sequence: TGTGCCAGCAGCGACAGGGGTAGACAGCCCCAGCATTTT.

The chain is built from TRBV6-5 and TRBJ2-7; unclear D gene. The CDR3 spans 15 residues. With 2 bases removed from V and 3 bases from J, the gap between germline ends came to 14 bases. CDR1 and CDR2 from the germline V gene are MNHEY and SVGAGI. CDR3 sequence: CASSYSQARNYEQYF. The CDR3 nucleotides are TGTGCCAGCAGTTACAGCCAGGCCCGGAACTACGAGCAGTACTTC.

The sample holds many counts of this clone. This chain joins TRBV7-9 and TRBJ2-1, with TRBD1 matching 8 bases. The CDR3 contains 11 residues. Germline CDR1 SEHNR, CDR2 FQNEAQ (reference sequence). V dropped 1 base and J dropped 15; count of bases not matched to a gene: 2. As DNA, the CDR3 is TGTGCCAGCAGCTTAGTGGACAGGGCGTTCTTC. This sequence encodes CASSLVDRAFF.

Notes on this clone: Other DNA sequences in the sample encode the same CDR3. In DNA form, the CDR3 reads TGTGCCAGCAGTTACTCTCGGGGGGGGGATCAGCCCCAGCATTTT. This sequence encodes CASSYSRGGDQPQHF. V usage is TRBV6-5 and J usage is TRBJ1-5; D is perhaps TRBD1 (5 bases). The V end lost 0 bases, the J end lost 5 bases, and 11 bases lay between the germline ends. CDR3 length equals 15 residues. Germline-derived CDR1 and CDR2 are MNHEY and SVGAGI.

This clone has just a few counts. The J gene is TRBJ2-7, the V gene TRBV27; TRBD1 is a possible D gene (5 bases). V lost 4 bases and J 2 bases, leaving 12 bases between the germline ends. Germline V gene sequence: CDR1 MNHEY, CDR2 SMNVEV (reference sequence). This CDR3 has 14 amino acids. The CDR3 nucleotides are TGTGCCAGCAGTTCCATCGACAGACCCTACGAGCAGTACTTC. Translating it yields CASSSIDRPYEQYF.

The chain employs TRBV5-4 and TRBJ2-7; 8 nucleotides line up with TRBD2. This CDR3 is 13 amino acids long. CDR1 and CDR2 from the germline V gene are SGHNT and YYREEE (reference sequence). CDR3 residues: CALGGGPSYEQYF. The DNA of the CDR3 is TGTGCTCTCGGCGGGGGGCCCTCCTACGAGCAGTACTTC.

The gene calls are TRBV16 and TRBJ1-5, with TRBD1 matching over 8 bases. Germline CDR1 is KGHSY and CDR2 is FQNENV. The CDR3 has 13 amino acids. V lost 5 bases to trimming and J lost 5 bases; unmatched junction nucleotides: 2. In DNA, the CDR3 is TGTGCCAGCAGCGGGACAGGTCATCAGCCCCAGCATTTT. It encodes CASSGTGHQPQHF.

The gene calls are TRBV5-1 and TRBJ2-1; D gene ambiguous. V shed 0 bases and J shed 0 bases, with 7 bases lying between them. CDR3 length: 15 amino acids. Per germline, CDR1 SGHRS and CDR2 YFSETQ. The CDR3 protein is CASSLGEYSYNEQFF. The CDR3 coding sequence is TGCGCCAGCAGCTTGGGCGAGTACTCCTACAATGAGCAGTTCTTC.

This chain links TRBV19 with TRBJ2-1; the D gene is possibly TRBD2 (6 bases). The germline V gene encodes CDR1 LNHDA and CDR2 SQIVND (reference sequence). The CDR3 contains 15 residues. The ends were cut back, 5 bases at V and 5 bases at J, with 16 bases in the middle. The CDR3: CASSPSTRFNNEQFF. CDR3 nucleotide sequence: TGTGCCAGTAGTCCCTCGACTAGATTTAACAATGAGCAGTTCTTC.